Listed here are 5 T cell receptor beta chains from one sample, sequenced in a study of shared clonotypes between healthy human individuals. Clones were sequenced by immunoSEQ multiplex PCR, and TCRdb holds only the in-frame ones, with some missing. In the table there are roughly 680,000 clones, 55% to 75% of which are singletons. The sample comprised memory CD4+ T cells sorted from blood. This sample's subset: CD45RA-negative fraction. The source of these receptors is a woman aged 25 to 39 in good health.

The chain has TRBV4-1 and TRBJ2-4; 7 bases agree with TRBD1. Germline CDR1 and CDR2: MGHRA and YSYEKL. The junction had 8 bases not matched to a gene; V was cut back by 2 bases and J by 4 bases. The CDR3 contains 16 residues. Here the CDR3 reads CASSQPTRDSKNIQYF. CDR3 DNA sequence: TGCGCCAGCAGCCAACCTACCCGGGACAGTAAAAACATTCAGTACTTC.

The genes are TRBV30 and TRBJ1-6; D is unresolved. The germline CDR1 and CDR2 sequences are GTSNPN and SVGIG (reference sequence). V was cut by 0 bases and J by 4 bases, with 10 bases left in between. This CDR3 has 15 amino acids. The CDR3 reads CAWSVNGRYNSPLHF. CDR3 DNA: TGTGCCTGGAGTGTAAACGGACGGTATAATTCACCCCTCCACTTT.

This clone was observed a handful of times. Different DNA sequences within this sample yield the same CDR3. V is TRBV2 and J is TRBJ2-6; unclear D gene. The CDR3 spans 14 residues. Germline CDR1 SNHLY, CDR2 FYNNEI. V shed 6 bases and J shed 1 base, with 7 bases lying between them. CDR3 amino acids: CASSARSGANVLTF. CDR3 DNA: TGTGCCAGCAGCGCACGGTCTGGGGCCAACGTCCTGACTTTC.

The rearrangement links TRBV27 to TRBJ2-7; a possible D gene is TRBD2 (6 bases). Germline-derived CDR1 and CDR2 are MNHEY and SMNVEV (reference sequence). The ends were cut back, 2 bases at V and 6 bases at J, with 17 bases in the middle. This CDR3 is 15 amino acids long. In DNA, the CDR3 is TGTGCCAGCAGTTTAGGTCCAGAGCGGGTCCGCGAGCAGTACTTC. Amino acids: CASSLGPERVREQYF.

The V and J genes are TRBV28 and TRBJ2-2; no reliable D call. Trimming removed 3 bases at V and 3 bases at J, with 8 bases between. The CDR3 is 14 residues long. Per the germline V gene, CDR1 is MDHEN and CDR2 is SYDVKM. The CDR3 nucleotides read TGTGCCAGCAGTTTCTTATCCTACACCGGGGAGCTGTTTTTT. Encoded protein: CASSFLSYTGELFF.